This T cell receptor (beta chain) was retrieved from a study of CXCR3-negative and CXCR3-positive naive CD8 T cells (dated by TCRdb to between 2018 and 2021). About the investigation overall: In total, around 150 million TRB reads were obtained, or roughly 1.5 +/- 0.3 million reads per library. Diversity and physicochemical repertoire analyses were performed on about a dozen donors pooled from two independent experiments. TRBV-TRBJ cluster analysis included naive subsets from a handful of donors and memory cells from 3 donors. What the research found in general, with its limitations: TRB CDR3s from CXCR3-positive naive cells showed higher hydrophobicity (lower Kidera factor 4), lower energy, and higher strength and volume indices than CXCR3-negative naive cells. Naive CXCR3-negative and CXCR3-positive cells from the same donor showed similar TRBV-TRBJ usage, whereas memory cells showed distinct patterns. Freshly isolated PBMCs were used for most assays because CXCR3 expression went down partially after cryopreservation. Because surface CD5, which is linked to self-reactivity in mice, was comparable between the naive subsets, TCR interaction strength was also inferred from the physicochemical properties of TRB CDR3s. Comparably high repertoire diversity was found in both naive subsets, whereas much lower repertoire diversity was found in memory CD8+ T cells.

The sequencing machine was a NextSeq 550. The Human TCR Profiling Kit (MiLaboratory) was used to prepare UMI-labeled 5' RACE TRB cDNA libraries. cDNA synthesis used the entire amount of extracted RNA, and PCR amplification then used the entire amount of cDNA produced. Libraries were prepared in parallel using an identical number of PCR cycles. The study's processing was this. MIGEC and MiXCR extracted about 49,000 +/- 11,000 unique UMI-labeled TRB cDNA molecules per library, requiring at least two reads per UMI. An average of around 40,000 +/- 10,000 functional in-frame TRB CDR3 nucleotide clonotypes without stop codons was found per library. After downsampling to 5000 UMI-labeled TRB molecules per sample, diversity metrics such as normalized Shannon-Wiener and Chao1 were calculated in VDJtools. For the central five CDR3 residues, VDJtools calculated physicochemical properties weighted by clonotype size, namely interaction energy, strength, volume and Kidera factor 4. Based on TCRdb reprocessing of the reads, there is one entry per CDR3 protein sequence, and DNA is missing. What appears here as the V and J calls and clone size reflects TCRdb's work, not the paper's. The table for this sample shows 60,000 to 70,000 distinct CDR3 sequences. The ten largest clonotypes hold 0.71% of the sample.

CDR1 and CDR2 (SGHNT, YENEEA) derive from the germline V gene. The CDR3, cysteine through phenylalanine, is 16 amino acids long. No DNA accompanies this entry. Comment on this clonotype: Its antigen specificity is not known.

For every CD8+ T cell subset, a few hundred thousand cells were flow-sorted straight into RLT lysis buffer, and each subset was sorted in triplicate. Naive CD8+ T cells were defined stringently as CD45RO-CCR7+CD27+CD95- to exclude memory contaminants. Peripheral blood mononuclear cells were isolated from buffy coats by standard density gradient centrifugation. Naive CXCR3-negative and CXCR3-positive CD8+ T cells were flow-sorted on a FACSAria III. Total RNA was extracted from sorted cells using an RNeasy Mini Kit. The origin of this receptor is a human donor in good health. Some clones in this sample may be carry-over from other donors' samples. The sequencing sample was made of naive CXCR3+ CD8+ T cells from blood. Per the publication, the cell subset or site label means: CD45RO-CCR7+CD27+CD95- naive CD8+ T cells expressing CXCR3 (TNR3+). The V and J genes are TRBV11-3 and TRBJ2-7; TCRdb's D call, TRBD2, is unchecked because there is no DNA. CDR3 reads: CASSPGLASLSYEQYF. The full variable domain, completed from the reference TRBV11-3 and TRBJ2-7 proteins outside the CDR3, reads EAGVVQSPRYKIIEKKQPVAFWCNPISGHNTLYWYLQNLGQGPELLIRYENEEAVDDSQLPKDRFSAERLKGVDSTLKIQPAELGDSAVYLCASSPGLASLSYEQYFGPGTRLTVT.